This T cell receptor (beta chain) came from a study of cytomegalovirus exposure and HLA in healthy donors. Regarding this clone: The antigen remains undetermined.

This PCR relied on a set of 60 Vbeta primers and 13 Jbeta primers. Assay: immunoSEQ multiplex PCR; the TCRdb copy retains only in-frame clones and omits some. This listing includes roughly 76,000 clones. Study-level points and caveats: Cytomegalovirus association was assigned to some 160 TCR beta chains. Follow-up analysis found HLA locus-dependent TCR association rates, highest for DRB1 and lowest for HLA-C.

The germline V gene encodes CDR1 SGHDT and CDR2 YYEEEE. The CDR3 is 14 amino acids. Between the trimmed V and J ends, which lost 0 bases and 6 bases, there was a span of 13 bases. The chain combines TRBV5-6 with TRBJ2-7, with D uncertain. This sequence was found in a female donor in good health and CMV-seropositive. Sequenced input: PBMCs. The DNA of the CDR3 is TGTGCCAGCAGCTTGGCAGCAGGAACACGCGAGCAGTACTTC. Protein sequence: CASSLAAGTREQYF.